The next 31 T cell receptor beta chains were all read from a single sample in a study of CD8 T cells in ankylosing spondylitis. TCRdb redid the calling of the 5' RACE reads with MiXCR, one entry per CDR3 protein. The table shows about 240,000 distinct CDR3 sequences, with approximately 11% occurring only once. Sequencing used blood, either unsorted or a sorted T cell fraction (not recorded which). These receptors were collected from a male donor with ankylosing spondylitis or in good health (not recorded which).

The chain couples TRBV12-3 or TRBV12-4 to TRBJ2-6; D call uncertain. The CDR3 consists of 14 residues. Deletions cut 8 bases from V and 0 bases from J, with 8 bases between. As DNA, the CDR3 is TGTGCCAGCGATTATTACTCTGGGGCCAACGTCCTGACTTTC. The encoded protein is CASDYYSGANVLTF.

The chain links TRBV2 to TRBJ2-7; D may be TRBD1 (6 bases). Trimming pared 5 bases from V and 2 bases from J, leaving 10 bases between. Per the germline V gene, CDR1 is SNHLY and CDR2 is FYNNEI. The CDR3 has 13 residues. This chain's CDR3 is CASSIQGTYEQYF. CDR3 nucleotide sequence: TGTGCCAGCAGTATACAGGGAACCTACGAGCAGTACTTC. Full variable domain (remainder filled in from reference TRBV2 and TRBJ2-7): EPEVTQTPSHQVTQMGQEVILRCVPISNHLYFYWYRQILGQKVEFLVSFYNNEISEKSEIFDDQFSVERPDGSNFTLKIRSTKLEDSAMYFCASSIQGTYEQYFGPGTRLTVT.

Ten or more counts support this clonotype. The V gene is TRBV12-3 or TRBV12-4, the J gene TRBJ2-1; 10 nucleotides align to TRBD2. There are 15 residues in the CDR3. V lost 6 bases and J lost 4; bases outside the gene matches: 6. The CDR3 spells CASRPAGGPYNEQFF. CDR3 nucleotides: TGTGCCAGCAGACCAGCGGGGGGGCCGTACAATGAGCAGTTCTTC.

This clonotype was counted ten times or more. The CDR3 protein is CASSPGRTYEQYF. The CDR3 nucleotides are TGTGCCAGCAGTCCGGGACGCACCTACGAGCAGTACTTC. The V gene is TRBV28, the J gene TRBJ2-7; either TRBD1 or TRBD2 may fit D (5 bases each). The CDR3 covers 13 residues. Trimming took off 5 bases at V and 2 bases at J, with 10 bases between the two ends. Per the germline V gene, CDR1 is MDHEN and CDR2 is SYDVKM.

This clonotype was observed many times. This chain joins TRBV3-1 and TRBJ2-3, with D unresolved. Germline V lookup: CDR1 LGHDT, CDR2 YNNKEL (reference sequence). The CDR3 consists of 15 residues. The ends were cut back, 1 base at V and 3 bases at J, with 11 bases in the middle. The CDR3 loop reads CASSQVRIGTDTQYF. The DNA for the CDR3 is TGTGCCAGCAGCCAAGTTAGAATCGGGACAGATACGCAGTATTTT.

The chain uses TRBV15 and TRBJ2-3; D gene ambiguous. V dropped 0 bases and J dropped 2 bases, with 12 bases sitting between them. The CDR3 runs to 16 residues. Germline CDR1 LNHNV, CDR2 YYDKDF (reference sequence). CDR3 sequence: CATSRERIANTDTQYF. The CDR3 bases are TGTGCCACCAGCAGAGAAAGGATAGCTAACACAGATACGCAGTATTTT.

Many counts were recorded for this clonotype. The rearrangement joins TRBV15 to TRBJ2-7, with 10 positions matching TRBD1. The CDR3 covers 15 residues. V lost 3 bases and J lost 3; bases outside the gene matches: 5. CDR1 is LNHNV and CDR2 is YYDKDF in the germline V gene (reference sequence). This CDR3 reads CATSRGQGILYEQYF. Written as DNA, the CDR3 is TGTGCCACCAGCAGGGGACAGGGGATCCTCTACGAGCAGTACTTC. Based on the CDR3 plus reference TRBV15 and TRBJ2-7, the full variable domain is DAMVIQNPRYQVTQFGKPVTLSCSQTLNHNVMYWYQQKSSQAPKLLFHYYDKDFNNEADTPDNFQSRRPNTSFCFLDIRSPGLGDTAMYLCATSRGQGILYEQYFGPGTRLTVT.

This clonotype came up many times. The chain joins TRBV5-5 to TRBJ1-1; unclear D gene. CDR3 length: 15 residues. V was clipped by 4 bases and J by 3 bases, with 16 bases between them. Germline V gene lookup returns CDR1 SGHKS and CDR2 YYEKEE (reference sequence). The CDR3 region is CASSGFWRFDTEAFF. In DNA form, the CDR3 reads TGTGCCAGCAGCGGGTTCTGGAGGTTTGACACTGAAGCTTTCTTT.

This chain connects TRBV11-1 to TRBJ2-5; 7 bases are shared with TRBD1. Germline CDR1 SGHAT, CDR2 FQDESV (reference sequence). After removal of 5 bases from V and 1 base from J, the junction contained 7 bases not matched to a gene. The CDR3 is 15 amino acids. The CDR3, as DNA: TGTGCCAGCAGCACCCAGACAGGGATCCAAGAGACCCAGTACTTC. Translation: CASSTQTGIQETQYF.

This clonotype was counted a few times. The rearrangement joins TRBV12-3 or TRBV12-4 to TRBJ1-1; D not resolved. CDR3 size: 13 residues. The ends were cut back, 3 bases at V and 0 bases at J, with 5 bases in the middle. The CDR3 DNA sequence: TGTGCCAGCAGTTTTGATTTGAACACTGAAGCTTTCTTT. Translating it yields CASSFDLNTEAFF.

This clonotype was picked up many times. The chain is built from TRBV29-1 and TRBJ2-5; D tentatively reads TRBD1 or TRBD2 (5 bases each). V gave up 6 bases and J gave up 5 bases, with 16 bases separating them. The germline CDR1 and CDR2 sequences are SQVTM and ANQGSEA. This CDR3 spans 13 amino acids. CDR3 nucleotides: TGCAGCGTGGGGGATCGGCCTAGGGAGACCCAGTACTTC. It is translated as CSVGDRPRETQYF.

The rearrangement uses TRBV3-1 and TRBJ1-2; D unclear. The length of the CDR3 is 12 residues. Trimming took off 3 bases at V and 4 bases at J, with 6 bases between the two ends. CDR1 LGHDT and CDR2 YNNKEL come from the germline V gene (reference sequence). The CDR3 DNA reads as TGTGCCAGCAGCCATCCCGGCTATGGCTACACCTTC. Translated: CASSHPGYGYTF.

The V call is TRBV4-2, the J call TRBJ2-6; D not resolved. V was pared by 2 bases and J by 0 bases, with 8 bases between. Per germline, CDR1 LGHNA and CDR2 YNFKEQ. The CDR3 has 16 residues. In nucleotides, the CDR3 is TGTGCCAGCAGCCAATGGTACGGCTCTGGGGCCAACGTCCTGACTTTC. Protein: CASSQWYGSGANVLTF.

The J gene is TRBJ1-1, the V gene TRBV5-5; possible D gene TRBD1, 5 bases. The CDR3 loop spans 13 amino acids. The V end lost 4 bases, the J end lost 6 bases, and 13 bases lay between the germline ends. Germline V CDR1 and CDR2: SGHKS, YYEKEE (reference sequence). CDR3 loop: CASSPGPGAEAFF. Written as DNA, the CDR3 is TGTGCCAGCAGCCCGGGGCCAGGCGCTGAAGCTTTCTTT.

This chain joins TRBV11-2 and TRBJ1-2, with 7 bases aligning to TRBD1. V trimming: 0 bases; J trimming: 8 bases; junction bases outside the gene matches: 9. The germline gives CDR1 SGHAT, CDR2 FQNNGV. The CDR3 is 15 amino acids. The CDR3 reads CASSLEGGGSLGYTF. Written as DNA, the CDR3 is TGTGCCAGCAGCTTAGAGGGAGGGGGCAGTCTCGGCTACACCTTC. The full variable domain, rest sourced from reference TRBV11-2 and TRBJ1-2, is EAGVAQSPRYKIIEKRQSVAFWCNPISGHATLYWYQQILGQGPKLLIQFQNNGVVDDSQLPKDRFSAERLKGVDSTLKIQPAKLEDSAVYLCASSLEGGGSLGYTFGSGTRLTVV.

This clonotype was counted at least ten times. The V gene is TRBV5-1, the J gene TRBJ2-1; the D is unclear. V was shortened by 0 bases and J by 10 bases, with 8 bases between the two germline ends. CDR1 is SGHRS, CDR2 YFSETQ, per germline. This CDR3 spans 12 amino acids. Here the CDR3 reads CASSLGDSEQFF. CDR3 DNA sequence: TGCGCCAGCAGCTTGGGCGATTCCGAGCAGTTCTTC. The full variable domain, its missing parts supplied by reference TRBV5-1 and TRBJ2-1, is KAGVTQTPRYLIKTRGQQVTLSCSPISGHRSVSWYQQTPGQGLQFLFEYFSETQRNKGNFPGRFSGRQFSNSRSEMNVSTLELGDSALYLCASSLGDSEQFFGPGTRLTVL.

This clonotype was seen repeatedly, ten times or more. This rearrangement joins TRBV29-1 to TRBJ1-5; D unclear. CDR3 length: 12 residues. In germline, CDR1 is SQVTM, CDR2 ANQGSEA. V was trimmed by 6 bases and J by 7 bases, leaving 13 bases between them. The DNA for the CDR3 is TGCAGCGTCCTCGTGGGTGGCCAGCCCCAGCATTTT. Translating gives CSVLVGGQPQHF. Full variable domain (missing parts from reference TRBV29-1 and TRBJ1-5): SAVISQKPSRDICQRGTSLTIQCQVDSQVTMMFWYRQQPGQSLTLIATANQGSEATYESGFVIDKFPISRPNLTFSTLTVSNMSPEDSSIYLCSVLVGGQPQHFGDGTRLSIL.

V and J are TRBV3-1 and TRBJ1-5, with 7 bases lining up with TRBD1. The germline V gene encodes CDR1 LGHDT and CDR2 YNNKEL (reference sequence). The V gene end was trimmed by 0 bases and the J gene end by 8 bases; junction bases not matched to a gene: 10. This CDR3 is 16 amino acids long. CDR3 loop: CASSQDWAGGIEPQHF. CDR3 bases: TGTGCCAGCAGCCAAGATTGGGCAGGGGGAATCGAGCCCCAGCATTTT.

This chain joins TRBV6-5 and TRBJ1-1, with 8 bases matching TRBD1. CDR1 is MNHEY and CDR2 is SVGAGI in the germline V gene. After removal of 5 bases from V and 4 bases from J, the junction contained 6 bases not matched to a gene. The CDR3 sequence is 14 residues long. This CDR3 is CASSNQGAFTEAFF. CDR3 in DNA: TGTGCCAGCAGTAACCAGGGGGCGTTCACTGAAGCTTTCTTT.

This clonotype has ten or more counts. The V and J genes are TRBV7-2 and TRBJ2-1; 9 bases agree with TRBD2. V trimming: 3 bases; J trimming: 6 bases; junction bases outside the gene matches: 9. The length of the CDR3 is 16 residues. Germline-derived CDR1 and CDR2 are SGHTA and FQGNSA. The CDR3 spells CASSFSGTSWINEQFF. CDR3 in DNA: TGTGCCAGCAGCTTCTCCGGGACTAGCTGGATCAATGAGCAGTTCTTC.

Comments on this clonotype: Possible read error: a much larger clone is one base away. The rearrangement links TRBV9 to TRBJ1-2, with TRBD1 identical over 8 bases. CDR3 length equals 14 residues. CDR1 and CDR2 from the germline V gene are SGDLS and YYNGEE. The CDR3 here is CTSSTGQGDYGYTF. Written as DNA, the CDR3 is TGTACCAGCAGCACCGGACAGGGTGACTATGGCTACACCTTC.

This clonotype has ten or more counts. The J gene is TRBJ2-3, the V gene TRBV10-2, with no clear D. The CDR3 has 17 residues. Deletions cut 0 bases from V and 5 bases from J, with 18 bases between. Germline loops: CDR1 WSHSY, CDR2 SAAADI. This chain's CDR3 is CASSESLLGNRGDTQYF. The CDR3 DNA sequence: TGCGCCAGCAGTGAGTCTCTGTTGGGGAATCGAGGAGATACGCAGTATTTT.

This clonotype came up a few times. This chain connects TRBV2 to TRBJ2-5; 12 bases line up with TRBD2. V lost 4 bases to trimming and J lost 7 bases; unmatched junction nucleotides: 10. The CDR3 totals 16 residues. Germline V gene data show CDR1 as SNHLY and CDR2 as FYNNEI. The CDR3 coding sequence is TGTGCCAGCAGTGCAAACCTAGCGGGGGGGCCGATGACCCAGTACTTC. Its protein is CASSANLAGGPMTQYF.

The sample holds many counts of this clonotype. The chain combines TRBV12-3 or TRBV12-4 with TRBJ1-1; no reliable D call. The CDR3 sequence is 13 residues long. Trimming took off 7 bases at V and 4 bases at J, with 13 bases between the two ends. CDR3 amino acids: CASKSRRLTEAFF. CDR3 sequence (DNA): TGTGCCAGCAAATCCCGGCGACTCACTGAAGCTTTCTTT.

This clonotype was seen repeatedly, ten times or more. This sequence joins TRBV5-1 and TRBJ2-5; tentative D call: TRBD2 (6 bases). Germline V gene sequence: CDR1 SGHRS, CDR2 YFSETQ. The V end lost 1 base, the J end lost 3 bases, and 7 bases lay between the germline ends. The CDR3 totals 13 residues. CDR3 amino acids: CASSLSGEETQYF. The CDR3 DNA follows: TGCGCCAGCAGCTTGTCGGGGGAAGAGACCCAGTACTTC.

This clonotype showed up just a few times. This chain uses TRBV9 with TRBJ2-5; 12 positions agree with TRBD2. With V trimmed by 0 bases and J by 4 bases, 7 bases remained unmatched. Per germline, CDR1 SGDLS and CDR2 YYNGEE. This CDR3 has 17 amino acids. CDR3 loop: CASSVDPSGGAVETQYF. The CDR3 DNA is TGTGCCAGCAGCGTAGATCCTAGCGGGGGGGCGGTAGAGACCCAGTACTTC.

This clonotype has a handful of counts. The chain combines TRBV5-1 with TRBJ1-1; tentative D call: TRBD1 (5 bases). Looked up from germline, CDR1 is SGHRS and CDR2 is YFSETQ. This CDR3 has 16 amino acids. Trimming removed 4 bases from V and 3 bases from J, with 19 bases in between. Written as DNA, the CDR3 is TGCGCCAGCAGCCTCGGGACGGCCACGACCTACACTGAAGCTTTCTTT. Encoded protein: CASSLGTATTYTEAFF. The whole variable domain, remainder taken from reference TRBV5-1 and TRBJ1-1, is KAGVTQTPRYLIKTRGQQVTLSCSPISGHRSVSWYQQTPGQGLQFLFEYFSETQRNKGNFPGRFSGRQFSNSRSEMNVSTLELGDSALYLCASSLGTATTYTEAFFGQGTRLTVV.

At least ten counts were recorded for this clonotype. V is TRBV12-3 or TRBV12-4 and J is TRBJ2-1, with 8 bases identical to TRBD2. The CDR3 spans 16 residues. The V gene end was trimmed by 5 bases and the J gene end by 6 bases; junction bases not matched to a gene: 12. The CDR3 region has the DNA TGTGCCAGCAGTCCCCCGGGGGGGAGATATCCCAATGAGCAGTTCTTC. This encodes CASSPPGGRYPNEQFF.

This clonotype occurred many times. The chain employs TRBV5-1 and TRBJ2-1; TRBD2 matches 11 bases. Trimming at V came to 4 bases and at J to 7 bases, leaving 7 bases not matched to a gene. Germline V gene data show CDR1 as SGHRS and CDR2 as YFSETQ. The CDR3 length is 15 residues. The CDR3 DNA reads TGCGCCAGCAGCATACTAGCGGGGGACAAGAATGAGCAGTTCTTC. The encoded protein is CASSILAGDKNEQFF. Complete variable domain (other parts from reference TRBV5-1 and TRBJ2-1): KAGVTQTPRYLIKTRGQQVTLSCSPISGHRSVSWYQQTPGQGLQFLFEYFSETQRNKGNFPGRFSGRQFSNSRSEMNVSTLELGDSALYLCASSILAGDKNEQFFGPGTRLTVL.

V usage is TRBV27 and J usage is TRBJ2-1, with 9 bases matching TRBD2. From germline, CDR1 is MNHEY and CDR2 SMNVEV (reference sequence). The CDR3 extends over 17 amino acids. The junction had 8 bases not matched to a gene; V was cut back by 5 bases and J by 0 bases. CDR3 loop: CASSLAGGPSSYNEQFF. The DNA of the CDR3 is TGTGCCAGCAGTCTGGCGGGGGGGCCTAGCTCCTACAATGAGCAGTTCTTC.

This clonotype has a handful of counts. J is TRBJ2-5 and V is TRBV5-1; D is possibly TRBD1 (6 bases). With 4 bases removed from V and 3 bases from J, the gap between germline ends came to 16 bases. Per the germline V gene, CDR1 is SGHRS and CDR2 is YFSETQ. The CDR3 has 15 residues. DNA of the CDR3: TGCGCCAGCAGCAACCAACAGGGTCTGGAAGAGACCCAGTACTTC. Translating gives CASSNQQGLEETQYF.